The 30 T cell receptor beta chains below come from one sample, sequenced in a study of beta chain features in type 1 diabetes. The authors reverse transcribed all of the isolated RNA, so sequencing captured expressed TCRB transcripts. TCRdb keeps only in-frame clones here, not all; method: immunoSEQ multiplex PCR. The sample holds fewer than 550,000 clones, about an eighth seen once. Material for sequencing was naive CD4+ T cells from blood. The origin of the receptors is a woman aged 18-35 years in good health.

This clone came up a few times. The chain has TRBV7-9 and TRBJ2-7; D unclear. This CDR3 has 11 amino acids. V was shortened by 3 bases and J by 7 bases, with 7 bases between the two germline ends. The germline V gene encodes CDR1 SEHNR and CDR2 FQNEAQ (reference sequence). The chain's CDR3 is CASSFLNEQYF. The CDR3 DNA sequence: TGTGCCAGCAGCTTTCTCAATGAGCAGTACTTC.

The chain recombines TRBV7-2 with TRBJ2-1; 10 bases are shared with TRBD1. Losses at the gene ends were 5 bases for V and 7 bases for J; bases not matched to a gene: 8. CDR1 SGHTA and CDR2 FQGNSA come from the germline V gene. The CDR3 consists of 15 residues. The CDR3 DNA sequence: TGTGCCAGCAGCCTCCGGGACAGGGGAACGAATGAGCAGTTCTTC. Amino acid sequence: CASSLRDRGTNEQFF.

A few counts support this clone. The chain recombines TRBV9 with TRBJ1-2; D perhaps matches TRBD1 (5 bases). With 2 bases removed from V and 8 bases from J, the gap between germline ends came to 22 bases. CDR1 and CDR2 (germline): SGDLS, YYNGEE. The CDR3 spans 16 residues. The CDR3 bases are TGTGCCAGCAGCGTCCATGTCCGGGGCACAACTAACGGCTACACCTTC. This gives the protein CASSVHVRGTTNGYTF.

The chain couples TRBV5-1 to TRBJ2-5; 7 nucleotides align to TRBD1. V lost 4 bases to trimming and J lost 5 bases; unmatched junction nucleotides: 8. The CDR3 is made up of 14 amino acids. The germline gives CDR1 SGHRS, CDR2 YFSETQ. The CDR3 reads CASSRDSSGETQYF. CDR3 DNA: TGCGCCAGCAGCCGGGACAGTTCGGGTGAGACCCAGTACTTC.

The rearrangement uses TRBV19 and TRBJ2-3; possibly TRBD2 for D (5 bases). Per germline, CDR1 LNHDA and CDR2 SQIVND (reference sequence). With 4 bases removed from V and 5 bases from J, the gap between germline ends came to 7 bases. The CDR3 covers 12 residues. CDR3 residues: CASSTGVDTQYF. The CDR3 nucleotides read TGTGCCAGTAGTACCGGGGTAGATACGCAGTATTTT.

The V call is TRBV4-2, the J call TRBJ1-1; D is undetermined. Trimming removed 2 bases from V and 2 bases from J, with 9 bases in between. The CDR3 runs 14 residues. CDR1 LGHNA and CDR2 YNFKEQ come from the germline V gene. The CDR3 here is CASSQRHVNTEAFF. CDR3 DNA sequence: TGTGCCAGCAGCCAAAGGCACGTTAACACTGAAGCTTTCTTT.

This clone appeared a single time. The chain is built from TRBV27 and TRBJ1-5, with TRBD1 matching 9 bases. This CDR3 is 15 amino acids long. In germline, CDR1 is MNHEY, CDR2 SMNVEV (reference sequence). V dropped 8 bases and J dropped 3; count of bases not matched to a gene: 8. The CDR3 DNA sequence: TGTGCCAGCCAAATGACAGGGGGTAACAATCAGCCCCAGCATTTT. It translates to CASQMTGGNNQPQHF.

The V and J genes are TRBV4-2 and TRBJ2-7, with D possibly TRBD2 on 5 matching bases. Deletions cut 4 bases from V and 1 base from J, with 20 bases between. CDR3 length equals 17 residues. Per the germline V gene, CDR1 is LGHNA and CDR2 is YNFKEQ. CDR3 nucleotides: TGTGCCAGCAGCCGCCGAGTCACGGACGGGGAGTCCTACGAGCAGTACTTC. This encodes CASSRRVTDGESYEQYF.

The sample holds a few counts of this clone. The same CDR3 arises from other DNA sequences in this sample as well. This chain uses TRBV20-1 with TRBJ1-2; D is undetermined. Germline assignment: CDR1 DFQATT and CDR2 SNEGSKA (reference sequence). V lost 3 bases and J lost 4, with 6 bases in between. The CDR3 extends over 11 amino acids. The CDR3 sequence: CSASPGYGYTF. CDR3 DNA sequence: TGCAGTGCTAGCCCGGGCTATGGCTACACCTTC.

This clone was seen only a few times. The gene calls are TRBV15 and TRBJ2-4; TRBD1 aligns across 7 bases. The V and J ends lost 1 base and 3 bases, in that order; junction bases with no gene match: 9. The CDR3 has 17 amino acids. Germline loops: CDR1 LNHNV, CDR2 YYDKDF (reference sequence). The CDR3 nucleotides read TGTGCCACCAGCAGAGGGGCAGGGGGAGATGGCAAAAACATTCAGTACTTC. Its protein product is CATSRGAGGDGKNIQYF.

This chain uses TRBV2 with TRBJ2-3; TRBD1 is a possible D gene (5 bases). Germline CDR1 and CDR2: SNHLY and FYNNEI. V shed 7 bases and J shed 2 bases, with 13 bases lying between them. This CDR3 has 14 amino acids. The CDR3 nucleotides read TGTGCCAGCAATGGACATATTCCCACAGATACGCAGTATTTT. It encodes CASNGHIPTDTQYF.

The V and J genes are TRBV4-2 and TRBJ2-5, with 8 bases that match TRBD2. J lost 4 bases, V lost 2 bases, and 9 bases had no gene match. There are 16 residues in the CDR3. The V gene's germline CDR1 is LGHNA and CDR2 YNFKEQ. The CDR3 DNA sequence: TGTGCCAGCAGCCAACACATCAACCGGGGGGGAGAGACCCAGTACTTC. Residues: CASSQHINRGGETQYF.

This clone appeared a few times. This chain joins TRBV30 and TRBJ2-5; D call uncertain. CDR1 is GTSNPN and CDR2 is SVGIG in the germline V gene (reference sequence). The CDR3 loop spans 14 amino acids. Trimming stripped 0 bases from V and 5 bases from J, with 13 bases between. The CDR3 nucleotides read TGTGCCTGGAGTGTACTTACTAATAGGGAGACCCAGTACTTC. This encodes CAWSVLTNRETQYF.

This clone was detected a few times. The V call is TRBV9, the J call TRBJ1-1, with a tentative D call TRBD1 (6 bases). V gave up 1 base and J gave up 1 base, with 8 bases separating them. Per the germline V gene, CDR1 is SGDLS and CDR2 is YYNGEE. CDR3 size: 14 residues. CDR3 residues: CASSVLGANTEAFF. The CDR3 DNA is TGTGCCAGCAGCGTACTGGGGGCGAACACTGAAGCTTTCTTT.

The gene calls are TRBV7-2 and TRBJ2-5; unclear D gene. CDR3 length: 14 amino acids. CDR1 is SGHTA and CDR2 is FQGNSA in the germline V gene. V lost 2 bases and J 4 bases, leaving 11 bases between the germline ends. CDR3 sequence reads: CASSLTGRAETQYF. The DNA for the CDR3 is TGTGCCAGCAGCTTAACCGGACGGGCAGAGACCCAGTACTTC.

In its sample, this clone was seen a few times. The chain joins TRBV7-3 to TRBJ1-1; the D is unclear. The CDR3 has 13 residues. Germline CDR1 reads SGHTA; CDR2 reads FQGTGA. Trimming removed 4 bases at V and 0 bases at J, with 6 bases between. Here the CDR3 reads CASSSNLNTEAFF. In nucleotides, the CDR3 is TGTGCCAGCAGCTCTAACTTGAACACTGAAGCTTTCTTT.

This clone showed up just a few times. The J gene is TRBJ2-7, the V gene TRBV2; a weak D match, TRBD1 (6 bases). The CDR3 extends over 13 amino acids. CDR1 SNHLY and CDR2 FYNNEI come from the germline V gene. The germline V and J ends were trimmed by 4 bases and 3 bases, with 10 bases remaining between them. The CDR3 region is CASSGDRIYEQYF. The CDR3 nucleotides are TGTGCCAGCAGTGGTGACAGGATCTACGAGCAGTACTTC.

The chain employs TRBV7-3 and TRBJ2-2; D ambiguous. Germline assignment: CDR1 SGHTA and CDR2 FQGTGA. The ends were cut back, 4 bases at V and 5 bases at J, with 8 bases in the middle. The CDR3 contains 13 residues. The CDR3 is CASSSQQTGELFF. Written as DNA, the CDR3 is TGTGCCAGCAGCTCCCAGCAAACCGGGGAGCTGTTTTTT.

The V gene is TRBV4-1, the J gene TRBJ2-7; 7 nucleotides match TRBD1. V was pared by 3 bases and J by 4 bases, with 3 bases of the junction left unmatched. The CDR3 has 13 residues. The germline gives CDR1 MGHRA, CDR2 YSYEKL. The CDR3 DNA follows: TGCGCCAGCAGCCAGCCGGGACAGTACGAGCAGTACTTC. It encodes CASSQPGQYEQYF.

This chain links TRBV7-9 with TRBJ2-5, with D unclear. The CDR3 has 15 residues. Germline CDR1 is SEHNR and CDR2 is FQNEAQ (reference sequence). V lost 1 base, J lost 2 bases, and 11 bases lay in between. This CDR3 is CASSLGVMEQETQYF. The DNA of the CDR3 is TGTGCCAGCAGCTTAGGGGTGATGGAACAAGAGACCCAGTACTTC. Full variable domain (missing parts from reference TRBV7-9 and TRBJ2-5): DTGVSQNPRHKITKRGQNVTFRCDPISEHNRLYWYRQTLGQGPEFLTYFQNEAQLEKSRLLSDRFSAERPKGSFSTLEIQRTEQGDSAMYLCASSLGVMEQETQYFGPGTRLLVL.

This clone occurred a few times. The chain couples TRBV6-4 to TRBJ2-1; the match to TRBD2 covers 11 bases. CDR1 is MRHNA and CDR2 is SNTAGT in the germline V gene. This CDR3 comprises 15 residues. Trimming took 6 bases from V and 2 from J; bases not matched to a gene: 3. Written as DNA, the CDR3 is TGTGCCAGCAGGCAGACTAGCGGGGCCTACAATGAGCAGTTCTTC. Translation: CASRQTSGAYNEQFF.

The chain carries TRBV13 and TRBJ2-2, with a tentative D call TRBD2 (6 bases). Trimming stripped 3 bases from V and 1 base from J, with 15 bases between. The germline V gene has CDR1 PRHDT and CDR2 FYEKMQ (reference sequence). The CDR3 is 17 residues long. CDR3 protein: CASSFTPKEGNTGELFF. The CDR3 nucleotides are TGTGCCAGCAGCTTCACCCCTAAGGAGGGGAACACCGGGGAGCTGTTTTTT.

This chain connects TRBV7-2 to TRBJ2-1, with 7 bases aligning to TRBD1. The CDR3 is 12 residues long. V was pared by 5 bases and J by 6 bases, with 1 base of the junction left unmatched. The germline CDR1 and CDR2 sequences are SGHTA and FQGNSA. CDR3 DNA: TGTGCCAGCAGCCGACAGGGCAATGAGCAGTTCTTC. Protein: CASSRQGNEQFF.

This sequence joins TRBV4-1 and TRBJ1-2, with D tentatively TRBD1 (5 bases). Deletions cut 2 bases from V and 7 bases from J, with 26 bases between. CDR3 size: 18 residues. Germline lookup yields CDR1 MGHRA and CDR2 YSYEKL. CDR3 sequence reads: CASSQPLVGELRTLGYTF. The CDR3 bases are TGCGCCAGCAGCCAACCGTTAGTGGGGGAATTGAGGACTCTTGGCTACACCTTC.

This sequence joins TRBV4-2 and TRBJ2-3; 9 bases match TRBD1. This CDR3 comprises 17 residues. Germline V CDR1 and CDR2: LGHNA, YNFKEQ. Trimming at V came to 0 bases and at J to 7 bases, leaving 11 bases not matched to a gene. The CDR3 bases are TGTGCCAGCAGCCAAGACCAAAGACCGGGACAGGGAAATACGCAGTATTTT. The encoded protein is CASSQDQRPGQGNTQYF.

The chain recombines TRBV6-6 with TRBJ2-7; 9 nucleotides agree with TRBD1. In germline, CDR1 is MNHNY, CDR2 SVGAGI (reference sequence). The CDR3 contains 15 residues. The trim removed 6 bases at V and 0 bases at J, leaving 6 bases unmatched. The CDR3 sequence is CASSRGQGSSYEQYV. In nucleotides, the CDR3 is TGTGCCAGCAGCCGCGGACAGGGGAGCTCCTACGAGCAGTACGTC.

This chain uses TRBV9 with TRBJ1-6, with no clear D. The V gene's germline CDR1 is SGDLS and CDR2 YYNGEE. CDR3 size: 15 residues. V dropped 0 bases and J dropped 10 bases, with 14 bases sitting between them. The CDR3 DNA reads as TGTGCCAGCAGCGTAGGAGGAAAGCGCACCTCACCCCTCCACTTT. It encodes CASSVGGKRTSPLHF.

Note on this clone: At one end the junction does not follow the germline gene, possibly because of a read error. The chain has TRBV29-1 and TRBJ1-3; possible D gene TRBD1, 5 bases. Germline CDR1 is SQVTM and CDR2 is ANQGSEA. The CDR3 has 13 amino acids. The CDR3 is CSVAGLLGSGGSF. In DNA, the CDR3 is TGCAGCGTTGCTGGGCTCCTAGGATCGGGGGGTTCCTTT.

CDR3 sequence: CASSFRGDTQYF. In nucleotides, the CDR3 is TGTGCCAGCAGTTTCAGGGGAGATACGCAGTATTTT. The gene calls are TRBV6-5 and TRBJ2-3, with a weak D call TRBD1 (6 bases). CDR3 size: 12 residues. CDR1 MNHEY and CDR2 SVGAGI come from the germline V gene. Trimming took off 4 bases at V and 5 bases at J, with 7 bases between the two ends.

This clone turned up a few times. J is TRBJ2-1 and V is TRBV27; 7 positions agree with TRBD2. The germline V gene has CDR1 MNHEY and CDR2 SMNVEV (reference sequence). The CDR3 is 14 residues long. Trimming removed 5 bases from V and 10 bases from J; junction bases left unmatched: 11. The CDR3 DNA is TGTGCCAGCAGTCCGTCGACTAGCTTCCAAGAGCAGTTCTTC. Protein sequence: CASSPSTSFQEQFF.